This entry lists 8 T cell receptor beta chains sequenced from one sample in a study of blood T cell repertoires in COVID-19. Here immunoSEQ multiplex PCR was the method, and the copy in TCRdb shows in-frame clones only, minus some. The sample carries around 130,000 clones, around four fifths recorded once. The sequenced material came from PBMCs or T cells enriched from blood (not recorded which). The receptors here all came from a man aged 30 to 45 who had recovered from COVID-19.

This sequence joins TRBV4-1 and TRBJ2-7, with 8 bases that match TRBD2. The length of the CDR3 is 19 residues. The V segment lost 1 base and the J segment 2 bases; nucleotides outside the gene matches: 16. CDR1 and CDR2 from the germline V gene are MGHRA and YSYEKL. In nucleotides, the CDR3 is TGCGCCAGCAGCCAAGCCCCCGGAGTAGCGGGATCCATAACCTACGAGCAGTACTTC. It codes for CASSQAPGVAGSITYEQYF.

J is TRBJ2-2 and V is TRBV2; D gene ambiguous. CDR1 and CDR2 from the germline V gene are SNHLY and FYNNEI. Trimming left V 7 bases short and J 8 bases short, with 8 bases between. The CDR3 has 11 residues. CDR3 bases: TGTGCCAGCACCGGGTTTGGGGAGCTGTTTTTT. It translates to CASTGFGELFF.

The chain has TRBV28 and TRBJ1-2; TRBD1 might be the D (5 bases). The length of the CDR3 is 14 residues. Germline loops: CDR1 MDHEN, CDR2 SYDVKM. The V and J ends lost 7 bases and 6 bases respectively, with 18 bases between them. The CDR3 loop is CASTVFGGEDGYTF. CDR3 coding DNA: TGTGCCAGCACTGTGTTTGGGGGGGAGGATGGCTACACCTTC.

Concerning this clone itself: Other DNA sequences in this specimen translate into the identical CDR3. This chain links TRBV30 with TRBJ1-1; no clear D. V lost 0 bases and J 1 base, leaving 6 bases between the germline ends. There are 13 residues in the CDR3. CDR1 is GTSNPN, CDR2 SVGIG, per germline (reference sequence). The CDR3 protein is CAWSVQENTEAFF. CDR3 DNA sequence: TGTGCCTGGAGTGTACAAGAGAACACTGAAGCTTTCTTT.

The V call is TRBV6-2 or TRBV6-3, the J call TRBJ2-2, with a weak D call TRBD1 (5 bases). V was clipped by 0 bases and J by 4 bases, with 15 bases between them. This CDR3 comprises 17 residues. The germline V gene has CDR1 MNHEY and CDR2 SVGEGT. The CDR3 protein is CASSYSFAGPGTGELFF. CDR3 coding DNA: TGTGCCAGCAGTTACTCGTTTGCAGGGCCGGGCACCGGGGAGCTGTTTTTT.

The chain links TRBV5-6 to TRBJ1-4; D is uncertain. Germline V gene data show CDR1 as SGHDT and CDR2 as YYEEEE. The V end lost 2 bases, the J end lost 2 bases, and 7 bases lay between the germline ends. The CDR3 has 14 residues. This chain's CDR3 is CASSFQLTNEKLFF. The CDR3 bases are TGTGCCAGCAGCTTTCAGTTGACTAATGAAAAACTGTTTTTT.

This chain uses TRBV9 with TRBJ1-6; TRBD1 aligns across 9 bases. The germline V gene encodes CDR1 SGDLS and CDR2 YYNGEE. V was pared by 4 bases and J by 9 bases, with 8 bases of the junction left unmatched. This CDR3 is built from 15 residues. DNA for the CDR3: TGTGCCAGCAGCTCCTCGGGACAGGGTAGTTCACCCCTCCACTTT. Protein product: CASSSSGQGSSPLHF.

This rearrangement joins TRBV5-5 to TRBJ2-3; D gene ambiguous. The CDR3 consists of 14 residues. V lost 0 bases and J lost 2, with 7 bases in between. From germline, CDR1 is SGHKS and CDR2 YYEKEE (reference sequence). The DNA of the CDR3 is TGTGCCAGCAGCTTGGCACATCTCACAGATACGCAGTATTTT. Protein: CASSLAHLTDTQYF.